This T cell receptor (beta chain) came from a study of CD8+ T cells in alopecia areata. Study findings and constraints: Scalp sample data also include resident alphabeta T cells from normal skin. Because one nonresponder was included, the link of baseline CD8+ expansion to response is considered uncertain. Amid tofacitinib therapy, many expanded lesional clones stayed present in scalp and blood.

The CDR3 contains 13 residues. V lost 1 base and J lost 4, with 7 bases in between. The germline gives CDR1 SGHTA, CDR2 FQGTGA. Extracted RNA was reverse transcribed into cDNA, the sequencing template. Using immunoSEQ multiplex PCR, the repertoire was profiled, and TCRdb retains in-frame clones only, with some absent. The table includes under 300,000 clones, 50% to 75% detected once. Sample treatment: oral pan-JAK inhibitor, 5-10 mg twice daily. This clone was picked up one time. Its antigen is unidentified. Material: CD4+ T cells sorted from blood, obtained around week 53, from a patient treated with tofacitinib. V is TRBV7-3 and J is TRBJ1-1, with a possible D match to TRBD1 (6 bases). This receptor was identified in a human donor with alopecia areata. DNA for the CDR3: TGTGCCAGCAGCTTAAAAGGGGGCACTGAAGCTTTCTTT. Encoded protein: CASSLKGGTEAFF.